Following are 19 T cell receptor beta chains from one sample sequenced in a study of blood T cells in healthy people across ages. A J-beta primer mix and a sample-barcoded 5' primer were used in a second PCR of roughly 6 to 11 cycles. TCRdb recomputed calls from the 5' RACE reads with MiXCR, one row per CDR3 protein. The sample contains just under 750,000 distinct CDR3 sequences, approximately 22% of which appear only once. The specimen was blood. These receptors were taken from a man aged 65-85 years in good health.

This clonotype was seen more than once but under ten times. The chain is built from TRBV20-1 and TRBJ2-7; 11 bases are shared with TRBD2. Matching the DNA end better, TRBJ2-5 makes the J call doubtful. Looked up from germline, CDR1 is DFQATT and CDR2 is SNEGSKA (reference sequence). The CDR3 covers 16 residues. The CDR3 coding sequence is TGCAGTGCCCGACCCCAACTAGCGGGAGTCCAAGAGACCCAGTACTTC. Translating gives CSARPQLAGVQETQYF.

This clonotype showed up just a few times. The CDR3 bases are TGCGCCAGCAGCCAAGGGCTCGATAATACCCCTGGCTGGGGCTACACCTTC. Translating it yields CASSQGLDNTPGWGYTF. The chain carries TRBV4-3 and TRBJ1-2, with D unclear. The CDR3 loop spans 17 amino acids. The germline V and J ends were trimmed by 1 base and 8 bases, with 23 bases remaining between them. CDR1 is LGHNA, CDR2 YSLEER, per germline.

In its sample, this clonotype was seen a few times. The rearrangement joins TRBV6-5 to TRBJ2-2; the D is unclear. The length of the CDR3 is 16 residues. The V gene lost 2 bases and the J gene lost 6 bases, with 16 bases spanning the gap. Germline V gives CDR1 MNHEY, CDR2 SVGAGI. This CDR3 reads CASSYGRTSGAGELFF. In DNA form, the CDR3 reads TGTGCCAGCAGTTACGGCCGGACCAGTGGGGCCGGGGAGCTGTTTTTT.

V gene TRBV12-3 or TRBV12-4 combines with J gene TRBJ2-1; no reliable D call. Trimming cost V 6 bases and J 7 bases, with 10 bases left between them. The CDR3 extends over 12 amino acids. CDR3 nucleotides: TGTGCCAGCAGACTAAGAGAAAATGAGCAGTTCTTC. Translating gives CASRLRENEQFF.

This rearrangement joins TRBV20-1 to TRBJ2-5; D not resolved. This CDR3 comprises 16 residues. V was cut by 1 base and J by 4 bases, with 19 bases left in between. Germline V gene lookup returns CDR1 DFQATT and CDR2 SNEGSKA (reference sequence). The CDR3 reads CSARVIYGSYAETQYF. Written as DNA, the CDR3 is TGCAGTGCTAGAGTTATTTATGGTAGCTATGCAGAGACCCAGTACTTC.

The chain links TRBV18 to TRBJ1-3; possibly TRBD1 for D (6 bases). V lost 2 bases to trimming and J lost 0 bases, with 17 bases between them. The CDR3 runs to 18 residues. Germline lookup yields CDR1 KGHSH and CDR2 LQKENI. The CDR3 loop is CASSPSMSGHSSGNTIYF. CDR3 nucleotide sequence: TGTGCCAGCTCACCATCAATGTCGGGACACTCCTCTGGAAACACCATATATTTT. The full variable domain, in which reference TRBV18 and TRBJ1-3 provide the parts outside the CDR3, is NAGVMQNPRHLVRRRGQEARLRCSPMKGHSHVYWYRQLPEEGLKFMVYLQKENIIDESGMPKERFSAEFPKEGPSILRIQQVVRGDSAAYFCASSPSMSGHSSGNTIYFGEGSWLTVV.

This clonotype occurred a few times. This sequence joins TRBV20-1 and TRBJ2-1; D is perhaps TRBD2 (6 bases). Trimming left V 0 bases short and J 0 bases short, with 9 bases between. CDR3 length: 15 residues. CDR1 DFQATT and CDR2 SNEGSKA come from the germline V gene (reference sequence). Written as DNA, the CDR3 is TGCAGTGCTAGAGAGGGACTTCGCTCCTACAATGAGCAGTTCTTC. Translation gives CSAREGLRSYNEQFF.

The V call is TRBV29-1, the J call TRBJ1-2, with D hard to call. The CDR3 contains 13 residues. The V end was cut by 6 bases, the J end by 8 bases, with 19 bases between. Germline V gene sequence: CDR1 SQVTM, CDR2 ANQGSEA. Here the CDR3 reads CSVQKAPVVGYTF. Here the CDR3 DNA reads TGCAGCGTCCAGAAGGCCCCGGTGGTGGGCTACACCTTC. Combining the CDR3 with reference TRBV29-1 and TRBJ1-2 gives the whole variable domain SAVISQKPSRDICQRGTSLTIQCQVDSQVTMMFWYRQQPGQSLTLIATANQGSEATYESGFVIDKFPISRPNLTFSTLTVSNMSPEDSSIYLCSVQKAPVVGYTFGSGTRLTVV.

The gene calls are TRBV14 and TRBJ1-1; 7 nucleotides line up with TRBD1. The CDR3 consists of 13 residues. CDR1 is SGHDN and CDR2 is FVKESK in the germline V gene. With 2 bases clipped from V and 6 bases from J, the junction kept 3 bases outside the gene matches. The CDR3 region has the DNA TGTGCCAGCAGCCAACTCACAGGGGCTGAAGCTTTCTTT. Encoded protein: CASSQLTGAEAFF.

This clonotype has only a few counts. The chain couples TRBV5-5 to TRBJ2-7, with D perhaps TRBD2 (6 bases). The germline V gene encodes CDR1 SGHKS and CDR2 YYEKEE (reference sequence). V was pared by 4 bases and J by 3 bases, with 14 bases between. This CDR3 has 14 residues. DNA of the CDR3: TGTGCCAGCAGCAGGGAGGTACTCCACTACGAGCAGTACTTC. It codes for CASSREVLHYEQYF.

The rearrangement uses TRBV2 and TRBJ2-1; D is unclear. Gene TRBJ2-7 matches the end of the DNA better, so the J call may be wrong. The germline CDR1 and CDR2 sequences are SNHLY and FYNNEI. The CDR3 totals 13 residues. CDR3 DNA: TGTGCCAGCAGAAAGGATGGCAGCTTCGAGCAGTACTTC. Its protein is CASRKDGSFEQYF.

The rearrangement uses TRBV18 and TRBJ2-3; D could derive from TRBD1 or TRBD2 (5 bases each). Germline-derived CDR1 and CDR2 are KGHSH and LQKENI. The CDR3 has 12 amino acids. V lost 2 bases, J lost 6 bases, and 6 bases lay in between. The DNA for the CDR3 is TGTGCCAGCTCACCAGGGGACGATACGCAGTATTTT. Translation: CASSPGDDTQYF.

This clonotype was seen only once. The chain couples TRBV7-2 to TRBJ1-1; D is undetermined. Deletions cut 5 bases from V and 6 bases from J, with 16 bases between. The CDR3 sequence is 14 residues long. Germline CDR1 SGHTA, CDR2 FQGNSA. CDR3 sequence (DNA): TGTGCCAGCAGCCCCACCCCGGGATTGGCTGAAGCTTTCTTT. Translating it yields CASSPTPGLAEAFF.

V gene TRBV20-1 combines with J gene TRBJ2-7; a weak D match, TRBD2 (5 bases). The DNA end is more similar to TRBJ2-1, so the J call may be wrong. This CDR3 spans 16 amino acids. Per the germline V gene, CDR1 is DFQATT and CDR2 is SNEGSKA (reference sequence). The CDR3 is CSARDLWHGEKDEQFF. The DNA of the CDR3 is TGCAGTGCTAGAGATCTTTGGCATGGGGAGAAGGATGAGCAGTTCTTC.

The gene calls are TRBV5-1 and TRBJ2-5; possibly TRBD2 for D (6 bases). The CDR3 covers 14 residues. V lost 1 base and J 4 bases, leaving 11 bases between the germline ends. Germline loops: CDR1 SGHRS, CDR2 YFSETQ. CDR3 nucleotide sequence: TGCGCCAGCAGCTTGTTTGGAGGGCCAGAGACCCAGTACTTC. Amino acid sequence: CASSLFGGPETQYF.

V usage is TRBV6-2 or TRBV6-3 and J usage is TRBJ2-2, with D perhaps assigned TRBD1 or TRBD2 (6 bases each). Germline loops: CDR1 MNHEY, CDR2 SVGEGT. The CDR3 extends over 13 amino acids. V was trimmed by 5 bases and J by 7 bases, leaving 11 bases between them. DNA of the CDR3: TGTGCCAGCAGTCAGGGGACTGTCGGGGAGCTGTTTTTT. Amino acid sequence: CASSQGTVGELFF.

Only a few counts were recorded for this clonotype. The chain carries TRBV12-3 or TRBV12-4 and TRBJ1-6, with D uncertain. V gave up 3 bases and J gave up 5 bases, with 11 bases separating them. The CDR3 loop spans 15 amino acids. The CDR3 region has the DNA TGTGCCAGCAGTTTGTGGCGGACCCATAATTCACCCCTCCACTTT. It translates to CASSLWRTHNSPLHF.

CDR3 region: CASSLISGVETQYF. The CDR3 bases are TGTGCCAGCAGCCTGATTAGTGGGGTAGAGACCCAGTACTTC. This chain connects TRBV6-1 to TRBJ2-5; D gene ambiguous. Trimming left V 6 bases short and J 4 bases short, with 15 bases between. The CDR3 consists of 14 residues. CDR1 is MNHNS and CDR2 is SASEGT in the germline V gene.

This clonotype appeared many times. J is TRBJ1-2 and V is TRBV5-1, with D possibly being TRBD1 (5 bases). V was pared by 0 bases and J by 4 bases, with 10 bases between. The germline gives CDR1 SGHRS, CDR2 YFSETQ. The CDR3 consists of 14 residues. The CDR3 loop is CASSLAGPPYGYTF. CDR3 DNA: TGCGCCAGCAGCTTGGCAGGGCCCCCCTATGGCTACACCTTC.